One TCR beta chain is described in this entry. V was pared by 5 bases and J by 4 bases, with 11 bases between. The CDR3 runs to 13 residues. Germline CDR1 is SEHNR and CDR2 is FQNEAQ (reference sequence). The source of the sample is a study of blood T cell repertoires in COVID-19. The overall study: T cells, B-cell-depleted T cells, or PBMCs supplied cDNA or gDNA.

Profiled with immunoSEQ multiplex PCR; TCRdb holds only in-frame clones, not every one. This table holds about 180,000 clones, roughly 77% found once. V gene TRBV7-9 combines with J gene TRBJ1-1, with D unclear. The sequencing sample was made of peripheral blood. The TCR sequence derives from a woman of 80 years or more with COVID-19, enrolled during active disease. The CDR3 coding sequence is TGTGCCAGCAGCCCCCAAGAGGGCACTGAAGCTTTCTTT. Translating it yields CASSPQEGTEAFF.